These 10 T cell receptor beta chains came from one sample sequenced in a study of technical replicates of blood from a few donors. Clones were sequenced by immunoSEQ multiplex PCR, and TCRdb holds only the in-frame ones, with some missing. The sample lists roughly 59,000 clones; approximately 86% were seen once. The specimen was PBMCs. Receptors originate from a human donor in good health. Some clones in this sample may be carry-over from other donors' samples.

The chain uses TRBV18 and TRBJ2-5; TRBD2 agrees at 9 bases. Germline assignment: CDR1 KGHSH and CDR2 LQKENI. The V and J ends lost 5 bases and 2 bases, in that order; junction bases with no gene match: 3. The CDR3 totals 14 residues. Here the CDR3 DNA reads TGTGCCAGCTCATCGACTAGCGGACAAGAGACCCAGTACTTC. As protein: CASSSTSGQETQYF. The variable domain in full, completed from reference TRBV18 and TRBJ2-5, reads NAGVMQNPRHLVRRRGQEARLRCSPMKGHSHVYWYRQLPEEGLKFMVYLQKENIIDESGMPKERFSAEFPKEGPSILRIQQVVRGDSAAYFCASSSTSGQETQYFGPGTRLLVL.

This clone showed up just once. This sequence joins TRBV29-1 and TRBJ2-2; 10 nucleotides line up with TRBD2. CDR1 and CDR2 from the germline V gene are SQVTM and ANQGSEA. The trim removed 7 bases at V and 6 bases at J, leaving 11 bases unmatched. This CDR3 is 15 amino acids long. The CDR3 protein is CSAGRLAGGAGELFF. CDR3 coding DNA: TGCAGCGCTGGCCGACTAGCGGGTGGGGCCGGGGAGCTGTTTTTT.

Only one count was recorded for this clone. J is TRBJ2-7 and V is TRBV5-1; 7 bases fit TRBD1. Germline values: CDR1 SGHRS, CDR2 YFSETQ. V dropped 0 bases and J dropped 4; count of bases not matched to a gene: 7. The CDR3 extends over 15 amino acids. CDR3 DNA sequence: TGCGCCAGCAGCTTGGGGGCCGACAGGGTTTACGAGCAGTACTTC. It encodes CASSLGADRVYEQYF.

The J gene is TRBJ2-7, the V gene TRBV7-2; TRBD1 matches at 10 bases. The CDR3 extends over 14 amino acids. CDR1 and CDR2 from the germline V gene are SGHTA and FQGNSA. J was trimmed by 7 bases and V by 5 bases; bases with no gene match: 8. In DNA form, the CDR3 reads TGTGCCAGCAGCACCCGACAGGGGGCTGGGGAGCAGTACTTC. Translated, it gives CASSTRQGAGEQYF.

The rearrangement joins TRBV7-8 to TRBJ2-1, with 10 positions matching TRBD1. CDR1 and CDR2 from the germline V gene are SGHVS and FQNEAQ. The CDR3 runs to 15 residues. Trimming at V came to 5 bases and at J to 5 bases, leaving 6 bases not matched to a gene. The CDR3 bases are TGTGCCAGCAGCCACCGGGACAGGGGAAACAATGAGCAGTTCTTC. Amino acid sequence: CASSHRDRGNNEQFF. Full variable domain (missing parts from reference TRBV7-8 and TRBJ2-1): GAGVSQSPRYKVAKRGQDVALRCDPISGHVSLFWYQQALGQGPEFLTYFQNEAQLDKSGLPSDRFFAERPEGSVSTLKIQRTQQEDSAVYLCASSHRDRGNNEQFFGPGTRLTVL.

The table lists this clone with a few counts. This chain joins TRBV7-2 and TRBJ1-1; D might be TRBD1 (5 bases). The V gene lost 3 bases and the J gene lost 1 base, with 9 bases spanning the gap. This CDR3 comprises 14 residues. Germline-derived CDR1 and CDR2 are SGHTA and FQGNSA. In nucleotides, the CDR3 is TGTGCCAGCAGCTTTCAGGGTGGGAACACTGAAGCTTTCTTT. It is translated as CASSFQGGNTEAFF.

This clone appeared once. The chain combines TRBV30 with TRBJ1-3; perhaps TRBD1 as D (6 bases). The germline CDR1 and CDR2 sequences are GTSNPN and SVGIG (reference sequence). Trimming removed 5 bases from V and 2 bases from J, with 10 bases in between. The length of the CDR3 is 13 residues. CDR3 DNA sequence: TGTGCCTGGGACACAGGGACTGGAAACACCATATATTTT. Amino acids: CAWDTGTGNTIYF.

The chain is built from TRBV18 and TRBJ2-3; 11 bases align to TRBD2. CDR1 and CDR2 from the germline V gene are KGHSH and LQKENI. CDR3 length: 14 amino acids. V trimming: 3 bases; J trimming: 4 bases; junction bases outside the gene matches: 0. The CDR3 bases are TGTGCCAGCTCACCGGGACTAGCGGCAGATACGCAGTATTTT. Amino acid sequence: CASSPGLAADTQYF.

The chain uses TRBV7-8 and TRBJ1-5; D gene ambiguous. Germline-derived CDR1 and CDR2 are SGHVS and FQNEAQ. V gave up 3 bases and J gave up 4 bases, with 7 bases separating them. The CDR3 is made up of 13 amino acids. The CDR3 reads CASSLRENQPQHF. Here the CDR3 DNA reads TGTGCCAGCAGCTTGCGGGAAAATCAGCCCCAGCATTTT.

This clone appeared a single time. CDR3 nucleotide sequence: TGTGCCAGCTCACCTGCCAGGGACTATGGCTACACCTTC. Amino acid sequence: CASSPARDYGYTF. The rearrangement uses TRBV18 and TRBJ1-2, with a possible D match to TRBD1 (5 bases). There are 13 residues in the CDR3. Germline V lookup: CDR1 KGHSH, CDR2 LQKENI. V lost 3 bases to trimming and J lost 3 bases, with 8 bases between them. The complete variable domain, with remaining parts taken from reference TRBV18 and TRBJ1-2, reads NAGVMQNPRHLVRRRGQEARLRCSPMKGHSHVYWYRQLPEEGLKFMVYLQKENIIDESGMPKERFSAEFPKEGPSILRIQQVVRGDSAAYFCASSPARDYGYTFGSGTRLTVV.